This entry lists 10 T cell receptor beta chains sequenced from one sample in a study of blood T cell repertoires in COVID-19. Sequencing used immunoSEQ multiplex PCR; TCRdb keeps in-frame clones, though not all of them. Of about 270,000 clones in the sample, around nine tenths were seen once. The specimen sequenced was peripheral blood. The receptors were gathered from a man between 40 and 49 years old with active or convalescent COVID-19.

V is TRBV9 and J is TRBJ1-3; 7 bases agree with TRBD1. V was pared by 7 bases and J by 2 bases, with 6 bases of the junction left unmatched. Germline values: CDR1 SGDLS, CDR2 YYNGEE. There are 14 residues in the CDR3. The CDR3 DNA sequence: TGTGCCAGCTGTACAGGGGAGGCTGGAAACACCATATATTTT. It specifies CASCTGEAGNTIYF.

The chain recombines TRBV27 with TRBJ2-5, with D possibly matching TRBD2 (7 bases). V lost 2 bases, J lost 5 bases, and 12 bases lay in between. Germline CDR1 and CDR2: MNHEY and SMNVEV (reference sequence). The CDR3 length is 14 residues. The CDR3 spells CASSLGGARETQYF. As DNA, the CDR3 is TGTGCCAGCAGTTTAGGGGGGGCGAGGGAGACCCAGTACTTC.

The gene calls are TRBV7-2 and TRBJ1-1; D is perhaps TRBD1 (5 bases). Per the germline V gene, CDR1 is SGHTA and CDR2 is FQGNSA. V was clipped by 2 bases and J by 0 bases, with 13 bases between them. There are 16 residues in the CDR3. CDR3 DNA sequence: TGTGCCAGCAGCTTAACAGAACAGGCGGTGAACACTGAAGCTTTCTTT. Protein product: CASSLTEQAVNTEAFF.

This sequence joins TRBV6-5 and TRBJ2-3; a possible D gene is TRBD2 (5 bases). Trimming cost V 10 bases and J 4 bases, with 18 bases left between them. Germline CDR1 is MNHEY and CDR2 is SVGAGI. CDR3 length: 14 amino acids. In DNA, the CDR3 is TGTGCCACCGCGGACCAGCGGAGTCCAGATACGCAGTATTTT. It yields the protein CATADQRSPDTQYF.

The rearrangement joins TRBV5-1 to TRBJ2-7; 9 bases are a match to TRBD1. Trimming removed 3 bases from V and 5 bases from J; junction bases left unmatched: 3. Germline V gene sequence: CDR1 SGHRS, CDR2 YFSETQ. The CDR3 is made up of 13 amino acids. The CDR3 region has the DNA TGCGCCAGCAGCTGGCGGACAGGGGACGAGCAGTACTTC. Protein product: CASSWRTGDEQYF.

J is TRBJ2-2 and V is TRBV9; a possible D gene is TRBD2 (6 bases). This CDR3 has 15 residues. V shed 5 bases and J shed 6 bases, with 17 bases lying between them. CDR1 and CDR2 (germline): SGDLS, YYNGEE. The CDR3 DNA reads TGTGCCAGCAGTCGCGGGACTCCCACGGCCGGGGAGCTGTTTTTT. Protein sequence: CASSRGTPTAGELFF.

The rearrangement links TRBV3-1 (or the pseudogene TRBV3-2) to TRBJ1-1; D is undetermined. The germline V and J ends were trimmed by 3 bases and 6 bases, with 14 bases remaining between them. This CDR3 is 14 amino acids long. CDR1 LGHDT and CDR2 YNNKEL come from the germline V gene (reference sequence). The DNA of the CDR3 is TGTGCCAGCAGCCACCCTCACCAGATACCTGAAGCTTTCTTT. Its translation is CASSHPHQIPEAFF.

The chain carries TRBV18 and TRBJ1-2, with a weak D call TRBD1 (5 bases). The CDR3 is made up of 14 amino acids. The V gene lost 2 bases and the J gene lost 8 bases, with 15 bases spanning the gap. In germline, CDR1 is KGHSH, CDR2 LQKENI. The CDR3 DNA follows: TGTGCCAGCTCACCATCAGACAGTTTGGACGGCTACACCTTC. It yields the protein CASSPSDSLDGYTF.

The rearrangement joins TRBV9 to TRBJ2-3; D is possibly TRBD2 (7 bases). The CDR3 totals 16 residues. Trimming left V 4 bases short and J 2 bases short, with 17 bases between. Per germline, CDR1 SGDLS and CDR2 YYNGEE. The CDR3, as DNA: TGTGCCAGCAGCCTCGAAGGGGGACTAATCACAGATACGCAGTATTTT. Residues: CASSLEGGLITDTQYF.

This clone occurred once. The V gene is TRBV18, the J gene TRBJ2-7; 8 bases are a match to TRBD1. V shed 5 bases, J shed 4 bases, and the junction held 7 bases outside the gene matches. Germline V gene data show CDR1 as KGHSH and CDR2 as LQKENI. CDR3 length equals 14 residues. For the CDR3, the DNA is TGTGCCAGCTCAGGCACAGGGGGAATTTACGAGCAGTACTTC. It is translated as CASSGTGGIYEQYF.